This T cell receptor beta chain was captured in a study of siplizumab effects on memory and regulatory T cells. Whole-study findings and limits: The naive T cell population seemed more diverse than memory cells and seemed a major contributor to the alloresponse.

As to this clone: What it binds is unknown.

The table came from immunoSEQ multiplex PCR; TCRdb's copy has only in-frame clones and leaves some out. The sample shows over 85,000 clones, roughly 90% of them seen only once. Per germline, CDR1 LNHDA and CDR2 SQIVND (reference sequence). Trimming removed 4 bases from V and 3 bases from J, with 16 bases in between. The CDR3 runs to 16 residues. The specimen was CD4+ T cells sorted from blood. This TCR was sampled from a human donor in good health. The chain uses TRBV19 and TRBJ1-5; D unclear. CDR3 sequence reads: CASSTNPGTLNQPQHF. The CDR3 nucleotides are TGTGCCAGTAGTACAAACCCAGGTACCCTCAATCAGCCCCAGCATTTT.